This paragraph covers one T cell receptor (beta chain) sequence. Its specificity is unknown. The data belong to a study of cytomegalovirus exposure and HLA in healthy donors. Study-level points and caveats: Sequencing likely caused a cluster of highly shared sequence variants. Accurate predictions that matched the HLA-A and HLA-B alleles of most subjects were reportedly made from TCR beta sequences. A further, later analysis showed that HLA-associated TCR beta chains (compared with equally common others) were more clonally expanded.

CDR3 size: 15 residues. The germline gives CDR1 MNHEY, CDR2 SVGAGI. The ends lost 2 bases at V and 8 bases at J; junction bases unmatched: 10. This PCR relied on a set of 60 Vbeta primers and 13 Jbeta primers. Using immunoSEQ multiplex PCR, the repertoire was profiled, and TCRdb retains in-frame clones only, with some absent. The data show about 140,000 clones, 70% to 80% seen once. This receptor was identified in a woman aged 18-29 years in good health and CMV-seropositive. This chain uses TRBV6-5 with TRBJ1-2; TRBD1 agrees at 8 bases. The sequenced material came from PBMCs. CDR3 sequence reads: CASSYGGQAARGYTF. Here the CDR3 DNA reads TGTGCCAGCAGTTACGGGGGACAGGCCGCCCGGGGCTACACCTTC.